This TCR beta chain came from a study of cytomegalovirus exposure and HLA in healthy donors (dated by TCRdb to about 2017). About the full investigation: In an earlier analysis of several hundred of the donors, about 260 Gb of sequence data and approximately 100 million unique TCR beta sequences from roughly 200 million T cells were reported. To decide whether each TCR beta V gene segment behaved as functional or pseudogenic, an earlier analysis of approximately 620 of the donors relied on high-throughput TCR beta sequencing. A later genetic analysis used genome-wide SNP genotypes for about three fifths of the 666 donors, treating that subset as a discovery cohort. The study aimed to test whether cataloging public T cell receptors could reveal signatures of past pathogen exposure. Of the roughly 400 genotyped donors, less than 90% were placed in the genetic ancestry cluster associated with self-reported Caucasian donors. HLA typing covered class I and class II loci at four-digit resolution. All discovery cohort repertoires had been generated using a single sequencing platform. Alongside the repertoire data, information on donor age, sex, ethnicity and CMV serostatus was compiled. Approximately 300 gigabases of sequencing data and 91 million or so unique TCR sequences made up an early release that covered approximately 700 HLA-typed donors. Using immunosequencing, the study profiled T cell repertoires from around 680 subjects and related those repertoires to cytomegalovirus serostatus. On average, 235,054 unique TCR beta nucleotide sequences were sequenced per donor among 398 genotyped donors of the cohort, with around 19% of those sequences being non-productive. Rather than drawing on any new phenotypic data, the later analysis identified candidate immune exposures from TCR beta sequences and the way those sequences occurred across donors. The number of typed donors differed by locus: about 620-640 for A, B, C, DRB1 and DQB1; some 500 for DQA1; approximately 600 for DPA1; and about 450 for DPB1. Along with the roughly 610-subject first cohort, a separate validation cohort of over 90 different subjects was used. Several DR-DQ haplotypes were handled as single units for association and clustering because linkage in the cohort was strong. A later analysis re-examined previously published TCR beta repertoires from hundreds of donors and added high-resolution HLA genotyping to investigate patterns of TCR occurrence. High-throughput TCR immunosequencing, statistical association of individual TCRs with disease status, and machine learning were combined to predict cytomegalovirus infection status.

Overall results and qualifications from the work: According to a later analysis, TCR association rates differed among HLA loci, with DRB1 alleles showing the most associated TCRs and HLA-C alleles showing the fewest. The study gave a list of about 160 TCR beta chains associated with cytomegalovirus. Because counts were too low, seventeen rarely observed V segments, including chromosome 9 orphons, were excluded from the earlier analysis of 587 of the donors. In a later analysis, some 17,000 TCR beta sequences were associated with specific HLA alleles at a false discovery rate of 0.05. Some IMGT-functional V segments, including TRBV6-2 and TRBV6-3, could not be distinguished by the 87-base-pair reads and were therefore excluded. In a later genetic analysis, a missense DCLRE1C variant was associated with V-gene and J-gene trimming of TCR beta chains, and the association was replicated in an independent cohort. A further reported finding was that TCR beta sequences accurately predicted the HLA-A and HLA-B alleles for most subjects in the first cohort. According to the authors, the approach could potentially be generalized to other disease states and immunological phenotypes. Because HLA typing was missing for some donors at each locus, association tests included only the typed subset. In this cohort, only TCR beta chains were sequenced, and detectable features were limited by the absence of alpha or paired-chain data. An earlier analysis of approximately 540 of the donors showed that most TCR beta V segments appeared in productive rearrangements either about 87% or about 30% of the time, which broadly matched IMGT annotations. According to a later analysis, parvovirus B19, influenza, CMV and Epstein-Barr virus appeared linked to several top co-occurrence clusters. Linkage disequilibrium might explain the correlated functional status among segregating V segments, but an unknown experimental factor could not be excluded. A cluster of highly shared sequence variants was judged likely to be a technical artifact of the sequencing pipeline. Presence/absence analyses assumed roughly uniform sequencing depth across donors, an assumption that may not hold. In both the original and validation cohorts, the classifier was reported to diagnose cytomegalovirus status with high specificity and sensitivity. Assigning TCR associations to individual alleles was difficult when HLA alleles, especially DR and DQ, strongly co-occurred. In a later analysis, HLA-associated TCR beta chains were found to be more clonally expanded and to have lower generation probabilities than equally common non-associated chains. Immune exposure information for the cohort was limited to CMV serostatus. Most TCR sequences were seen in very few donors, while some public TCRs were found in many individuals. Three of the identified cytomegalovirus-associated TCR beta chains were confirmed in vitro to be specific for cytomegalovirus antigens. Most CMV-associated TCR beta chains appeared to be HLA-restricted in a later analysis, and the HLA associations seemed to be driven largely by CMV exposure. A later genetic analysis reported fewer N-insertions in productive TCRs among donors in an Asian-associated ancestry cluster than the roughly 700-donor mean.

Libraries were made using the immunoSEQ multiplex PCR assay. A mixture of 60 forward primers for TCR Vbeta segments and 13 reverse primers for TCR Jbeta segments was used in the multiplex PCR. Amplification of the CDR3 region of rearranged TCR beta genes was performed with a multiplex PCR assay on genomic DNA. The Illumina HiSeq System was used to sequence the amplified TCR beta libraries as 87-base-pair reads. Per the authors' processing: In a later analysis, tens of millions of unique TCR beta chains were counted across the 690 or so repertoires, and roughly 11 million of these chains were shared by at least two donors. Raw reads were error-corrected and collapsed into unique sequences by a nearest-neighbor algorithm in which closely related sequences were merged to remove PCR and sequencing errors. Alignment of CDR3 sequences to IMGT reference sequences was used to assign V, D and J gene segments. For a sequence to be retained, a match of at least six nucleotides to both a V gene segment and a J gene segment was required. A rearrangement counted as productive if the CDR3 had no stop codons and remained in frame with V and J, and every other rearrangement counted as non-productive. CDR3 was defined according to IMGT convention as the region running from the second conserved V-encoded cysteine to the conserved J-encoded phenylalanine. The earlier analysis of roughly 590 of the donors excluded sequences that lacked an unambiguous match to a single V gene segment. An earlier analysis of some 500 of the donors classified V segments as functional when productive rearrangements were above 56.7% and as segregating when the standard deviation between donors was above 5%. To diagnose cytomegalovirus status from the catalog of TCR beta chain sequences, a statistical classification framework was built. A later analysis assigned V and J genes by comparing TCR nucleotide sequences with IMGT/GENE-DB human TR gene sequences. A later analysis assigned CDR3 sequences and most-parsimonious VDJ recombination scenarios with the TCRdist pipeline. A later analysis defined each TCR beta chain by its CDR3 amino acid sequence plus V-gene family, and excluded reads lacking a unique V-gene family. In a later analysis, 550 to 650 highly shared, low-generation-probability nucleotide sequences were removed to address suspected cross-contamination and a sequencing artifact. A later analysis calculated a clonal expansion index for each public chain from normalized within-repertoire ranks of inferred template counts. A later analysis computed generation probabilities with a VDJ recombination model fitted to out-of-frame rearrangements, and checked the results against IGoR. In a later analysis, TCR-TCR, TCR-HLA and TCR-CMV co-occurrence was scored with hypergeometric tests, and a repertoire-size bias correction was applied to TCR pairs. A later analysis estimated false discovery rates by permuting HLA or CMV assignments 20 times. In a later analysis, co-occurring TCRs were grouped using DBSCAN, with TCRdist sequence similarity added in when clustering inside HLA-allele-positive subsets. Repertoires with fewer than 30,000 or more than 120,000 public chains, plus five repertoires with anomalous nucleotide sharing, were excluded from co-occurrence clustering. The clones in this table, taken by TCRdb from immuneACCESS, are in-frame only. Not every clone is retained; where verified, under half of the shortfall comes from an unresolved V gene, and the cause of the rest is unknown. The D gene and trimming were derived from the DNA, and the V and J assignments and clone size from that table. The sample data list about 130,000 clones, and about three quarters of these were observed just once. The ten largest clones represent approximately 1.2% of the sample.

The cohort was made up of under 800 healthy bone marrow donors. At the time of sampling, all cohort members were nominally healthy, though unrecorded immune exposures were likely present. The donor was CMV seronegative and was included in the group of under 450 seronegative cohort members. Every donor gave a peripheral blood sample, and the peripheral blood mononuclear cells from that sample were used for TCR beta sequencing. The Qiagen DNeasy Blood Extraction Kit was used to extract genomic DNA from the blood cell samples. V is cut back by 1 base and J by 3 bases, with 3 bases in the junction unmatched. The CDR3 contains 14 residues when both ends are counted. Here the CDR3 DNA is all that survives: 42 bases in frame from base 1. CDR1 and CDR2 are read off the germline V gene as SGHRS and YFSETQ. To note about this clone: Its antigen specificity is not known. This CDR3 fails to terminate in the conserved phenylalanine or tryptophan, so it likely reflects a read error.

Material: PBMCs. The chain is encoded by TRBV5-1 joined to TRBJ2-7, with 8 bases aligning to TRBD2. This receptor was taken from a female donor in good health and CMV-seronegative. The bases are TGCGCCAGCAGCTTGTTCAGCGGGAGCTACGAGCAGTACCTC. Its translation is CASSLFSGSYEQYL.